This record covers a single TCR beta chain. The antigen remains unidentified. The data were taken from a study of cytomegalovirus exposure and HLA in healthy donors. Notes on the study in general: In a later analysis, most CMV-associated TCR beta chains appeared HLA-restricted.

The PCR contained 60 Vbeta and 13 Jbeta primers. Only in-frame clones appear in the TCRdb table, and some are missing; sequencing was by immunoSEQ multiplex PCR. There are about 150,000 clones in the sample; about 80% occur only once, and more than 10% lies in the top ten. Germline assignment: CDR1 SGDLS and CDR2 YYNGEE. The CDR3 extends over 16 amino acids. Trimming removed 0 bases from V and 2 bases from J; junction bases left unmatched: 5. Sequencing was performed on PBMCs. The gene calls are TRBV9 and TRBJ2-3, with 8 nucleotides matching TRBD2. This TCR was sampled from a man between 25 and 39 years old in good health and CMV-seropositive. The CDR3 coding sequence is TGTGCCAGCAGCGTAGAGGCGGGAGGTTTCACAGATACGCAGTATTTT. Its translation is CASSVEAGGFTDTQYF.